A selection of T cell receptor beta chains follows, all from one sample in a study of Ad26.COV2.S vaccination and SARS-CoV-2 variants. Method: immunoSEQ multiplex PCR; TCRdb's copy keeps in-frame clones and lacks some. The sample has approximately 340,000 clones, roughly 81% seen once; the top ten hold about 3.3%. The input for sequencing was peripheral blood, taken in a trial of Ad26.COV2.S vaccine versus placebo. The source is a person between 18 and 65 years old who received the Ad26.COV2.S COVID-19 vaccine or a placebo. Both conserved end residues are part of each CDR3. The D gene is left open where the match is weak. Clone size, where shown, is once, few, many, or a class for clones that have expanded.

j_call v_call d_call clone_size cdr3_nt cdr3_aa
TRBJ2-3 TRBV29-1 NA NA TGCAGCGTTGAAGATCGATCTGAGGCAGATACGCAGTATTTT CSVEDRSEADTQYF
TRBJ2-2 TRBV29-1 TRBD1 NA TGCAGCGTTGAAGAAGTGGAGGAGGAACAGGGGATCTTAACCGGGGAGCTGTTTTTT CSVEEVEEEQGILTGELFF
TRBJ2-7 TRBV28 TRBD2 NA TGTGCCAGCAGTGTTAGCGGGAGCTCCTACGAGCAGTACTTC CASSVSGSSYEQYF
TRBJ2-7 TRBV5-1 NA NA TGCGCCAGCAGCTTGTCAGGCTCGCCCTACGAGCAGTACTTC CASSLSGSPYEQYF
TRBJ1-2 TRBV5-1 TRBD1 once TGCGCCAGCAGCGAAGACAGGGGTGCAAACTATGGCTACACCTTC CASSEDRGANYGYTF
TRBJ2-7 TRBV7-2 TRBD1 NA TGTGCCAGCAGCTCGGACAGGGTAAAGGGGGAGCAGTACTTC CASSSDRVKGEQYF
TRBJ2-7 TRBV29-1 NA NA TGCAGCGTAGAAGGGGTTCGCGAGCAGTACTTC CSVEGVREQYF
TRBJ2-5 TRBV2 TRBD2 NA TGTGCCAGCGGGAAGGGACTAGGCCTCGAGACCCAGTACTTC CASGKGLGLETQYF
TRBJ1-2 TRBV30 NA NA TGTGCCTGGAGTGTACTTTCTCCGGGGCTAGACACCTTC CAWSVLSPGLDTF
TRBJ1-5 TRBV30 NA NA TGTGCCTGGAGTCTGAGGACAGTCGAGAGGGGCAATCAGCCCCAGCATTTT CAWSLRTVERGNQPQHF
TRBJ2-7 TRBV15 TRBD1 NA TGTGCCACCAGCAGAGGTGCACAGGGGGCGTTAAACGAGCAGTACTTC CATSRGAQGALNEQYF